Listed below are T cell receptor beta chains from one sample, sequenced in a study of T cell repertoires in cytomegalovirus infection. TCRdb re-called the reads with MiXCR, one entry per CDR3 protein. The sample includes approximately 500,000 distinct CDR3 sequences, approximately 15% of them seen just once. The sequenced sample consisted of CD8+ T cells from PBMCs. These receptors came from a human donor in good health (CMV status not recorded). Some clones in this sample may be carry-over from other donors' samples. Each CDR3 is given with its conserved first and last residue. The order of the fields is CDR3 DNA, CDR3 protein, V gene, D gene, J gene, clone size. D genes are given only for firm matches. A clone size is listed for some rows: how often the clone was seen (once, few, many), or a class if it is expanded.

CDR3nt: TGTGCTAGTGGTGACGGGCCCAGAAAGTACAATGAGCAGTTCTTC
CDR3aa: CASGDGPRKYNEQFF
v_gene: TRBV12-5
d_gene: NA
j_gene: TRBJ2-1
abundance: many

CDR3nt: TGTGCCAGCAGTTACATTGCAGGGGGCAAAGAGACCCAGTACTTC
CDR3aa: CASSYIAGGKETQYF
v_gene: TRBV6-5
d_gene: TRBD1
j_gene: TRBJ2-5
abundance: many

CDR3nt: TGTGCCAGCAGTGATCCTAGGACAGGGTTCTATGGCTACACCTTC
CDR3aa: CASSDPRTGFYGYTF
v_gene: TRBV6-6
d_gene: TRBD1
j_gene: TRBJ1-2
abundance: NA

CDR3nt: TGTGCCACCAGCGAAACAGGGGCGGTGAATGAGCAGTTCTTC
CDR3aa: CATSETGAVNEQFF
v_gene: TRBV24-1
d_gene: TRBD1
j_gene: TRBJ2-1
abundance: NA

CDR3nt: TGCAGCGTCCAAGCCGAGACAAAAGGCAGCAATGAGCAGTTCTTC
CDR3aa: CSVQAETKGSNEQFF
v_gene: TRBV29-1
d_gene: NA
j_gene: TRBJ2-1
abundance: many

CDR3nt: TGTGCCAGCAGCCCGTGGACAGGGGAAATGAACACTGAAGCTTTCTTT
CDR3aa: CASSPWTGEMNTEAFF
v_gene: TRBV7-3
d_gene: TRBD1
j_gene: TRBJ1-1
abundance: many

CDR3nt: TGTGCCAGCAGTGATTGGGTCTCCGGGGCCAACGTCCTGACTTTC
CDR3aa: CASSDWVSGANVLTF
v_gene: TRBV6-1
d_gene: NA
j_gene: TRBJ2-6
abundance: NA

CDR3nt: TGTGCCAGCAGTTTCGGGCAGGCTGGTTCACCCCTCCACTTT
CDR3aa: CASSFGQAGSPLHF
v_gene: TRBV28
d_gene: NA
j_gene: TRBJ1-6
abundance: few

CDR3nt: TGTGCCAGTAGATCAGGGTATGGCTACACCTTC
CDR3aa: CASRSGYGYTF
v_gene: TRBV19
d_gene: NA
j_gene: TRBJ1-2
abundance: many

CDR3nt: TGTGCCAGCAGCGACCCCGAGGTTAGCGGGGTCCGAACAGATACGCAGTATTTT
CDR3aa: CASSDPEVSGVRTDTQYF
v_gene: TRBV7-9
d_gene: TRBD2
j_gene: TRBJ2-3
abundance: many

CDR3nt: TGCGCCAGCAGCTTGAGGACTAGCAACTACGAGCAGTACTTC
CDR3aa: CASSLRTSNYEQYF
v_gene: TRBV5-1
d_gene: TRBD2
j_gene: TRBJ2-7
abundance: NA

CDR3nt: TGCAGTGCTAGGGTCGGGGTACCTGAGCAGTTCTTC
CDR3aa: CSARVGVPEQFF
v_gene: TRBV20-1
d_gene: NA
j_gene: TRBJ2-1
abundance: NA

CDR3nt: TGTGCCAGCAAAGGTTTGAGCGGCATTGATTCCTACAATGAGCAGTTCTTC
CDR3aa: CASKGLSGIDSYNEQFF
v_gene: TRBV28
d_gene: NA
j_gene: TRBJ2-1
abundance: many

CDR3nt: TGCAGTGCTTGGGTGCCCTCCCCTAGCGGGGGAATCCAAGAGACCCAGTACTTC
CDR3aa: CSAWVPSPSGGIQETQYF
v_gene: TRBV20-1
d_gene: TRBD2
j_gene: TRBJ2-5
abundance: NA

CDR3nt: TGTGCCAGCAGTTTTGACAGCGAAACAGATACGCAGTATTTT
CDR3aa: CASSFDSETDTQYF
v_gene: TRBV28
d_gene: NA
j_gene: TRBJ2-3
abundance: few

CDR3nt: TGTGCCAGCAGTTACAGCGGGGAGAACACCGGGGAGCTGTTTTTT
CDR3aa: CASSYSGENTGELFF
v_gene: TRBV6-5
d_gene: TRBD2
j_gene: TRBJ2-2
abundance: few

CDR3nt: TGTGCCAGCATCCCGACTAGCGGGAGAAGCAATGAGCAGTTCTTC
CDR3aa: CASIPTSGRSNEQFF
v_gene: TRBV12-3/TRBV12-4
d_gene: TRBD2
j_gene: TRBJ2-1
abundance: many

CDR3nt: TGTGCCAGCAGTGGGGGGCCTAGCGGATCCTACAATGAGCAGTTCTTC
CDR3aa: CASSGGPSGSYNEQFF
v_gene: TRBV25-1
d_gene: NA
j_gene: TRBJ2-1
abundance: NA